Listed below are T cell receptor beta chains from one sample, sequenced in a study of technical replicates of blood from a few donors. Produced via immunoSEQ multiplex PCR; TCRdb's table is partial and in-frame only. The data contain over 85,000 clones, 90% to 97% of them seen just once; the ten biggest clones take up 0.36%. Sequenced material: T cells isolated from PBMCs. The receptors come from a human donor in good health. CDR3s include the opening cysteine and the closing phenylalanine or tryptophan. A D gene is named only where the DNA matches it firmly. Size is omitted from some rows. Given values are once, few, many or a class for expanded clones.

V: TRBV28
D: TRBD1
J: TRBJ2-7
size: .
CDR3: CASSLRTGDPQSYEQYF
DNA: TGTGCCAGCAGTTTAAGGACAGGGGATCCCCAGTCCTACGAGCAGTACTTC

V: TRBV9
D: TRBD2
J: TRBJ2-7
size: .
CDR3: CASSVNGGAYEQYF
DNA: TGTGCCAGCAGCGTAAACGGGGGGGCCTACGAGCAGTACTTC

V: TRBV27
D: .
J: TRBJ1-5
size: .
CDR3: CASSGTLSNQPQHF
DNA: TGTGCCAGCAGTGGGACTTTAAGCAATCAGCCCCAGCATTTT

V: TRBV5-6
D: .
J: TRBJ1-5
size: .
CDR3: CASSTGYQPQHF
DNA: TGTGCCAGCTCGACCGGGTATCAGCCCCAGCATTTT

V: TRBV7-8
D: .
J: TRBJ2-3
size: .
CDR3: CASSLSWTSTDTQYF
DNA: TGTGCCAGCAGCTTAAGCTGGACTTCAACAGATACGCAGTATTTT

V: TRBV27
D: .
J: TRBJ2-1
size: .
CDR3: CASSRPTGPEQFF
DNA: TGTGCCAGCAGTCGACCCACAGGGCCTGAGCAGTTCTTC

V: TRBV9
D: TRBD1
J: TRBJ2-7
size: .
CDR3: CASSPHPGQNYEQYF
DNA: TGTGCCAGCAGCCCACATCCGGGACAGAACTACGAGCAGTACTTC

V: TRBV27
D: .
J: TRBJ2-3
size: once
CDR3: CASIKYGEDTQYF
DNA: TGTGCCAGCATAAAGTACGGGGAAGATACGCAGTATTTT

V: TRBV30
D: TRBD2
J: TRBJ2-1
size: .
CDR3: CAWSSSGRTDEQFF
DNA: TGTGCCTGGAGTTCGAGCGGGAGGACCGATGAGCAGTTCTTC

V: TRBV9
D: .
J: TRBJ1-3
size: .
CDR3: CASSVAGSARAGNTIYF
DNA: TGTGCCAGCAGCGTAGCGGGATCCGCAAGAGCTGGAAACACCATATATTTT

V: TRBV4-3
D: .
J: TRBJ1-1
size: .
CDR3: CASSQDHAGFVTEAFF
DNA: TGCGCCAGCAGCCAAGATCACGCAGGGTTTGTCACTGAAGCTTTCTTT

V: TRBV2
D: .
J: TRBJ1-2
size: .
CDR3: CAKKTQNYGYTF
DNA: TGTGCAAAGAAAACCCAGAACTATGGCTACACCTTC

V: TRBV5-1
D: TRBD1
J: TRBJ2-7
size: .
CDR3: CASSPGDRDEQYF
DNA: TGCGCCAGCAGCCCGGGGGACAGGGACGAGCAGTACTTC

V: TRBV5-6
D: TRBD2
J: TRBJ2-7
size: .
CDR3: CASTTGTSQTREYF
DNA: TGTGCCAGCACCACCGGGACTAGCCAAACTAGGGAGTACTTC

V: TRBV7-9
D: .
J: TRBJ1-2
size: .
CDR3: CASSGWAQGRNYGYTF
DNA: TGTGCCAGCAGCGGGTGGGCGCAGGGAAGAAACTATGGCTACACCTTC

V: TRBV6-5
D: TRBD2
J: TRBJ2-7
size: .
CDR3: CASSYLPGGLEEQYF
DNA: TGTGCCAGCAGTTACCTTCCGGGAGGGCTGGAAGAGCAGTACTTC

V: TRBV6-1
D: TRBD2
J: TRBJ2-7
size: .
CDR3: CASSDPGLAGGFSYEQYF
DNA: TGTGCCAGCAGTGATCCGGGACTAGCGGGAGGCTTTTCCTACGAGCAGTACTTC

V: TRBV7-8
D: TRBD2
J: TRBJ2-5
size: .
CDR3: CASSLRTSGLQETQYF
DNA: TGTGCCAGCAGCTTAAGGACTAGCGGGCTCCAAGAGACCCAGTACTTC

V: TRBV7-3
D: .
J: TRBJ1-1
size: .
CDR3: CASSLLGGKEAFF
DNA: TGTGCCAGCAGCTTATTGGGCGGGAAGGAAGCTTTCTTT

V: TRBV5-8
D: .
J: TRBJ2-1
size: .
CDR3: CASSLAGSLNEQFF
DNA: TGTGCCAGCAGCTTGGCGGGGAGTTTGAATGAGCAGTTCTTC

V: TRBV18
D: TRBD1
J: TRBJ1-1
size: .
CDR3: CASSFQGGMNTEAFF
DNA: TGTGCCAGCTCTTTCCAAGGGGGCATGAACACTGAAGCTTTCTTT

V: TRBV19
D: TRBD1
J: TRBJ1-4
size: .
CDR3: CASRGQGTNEKLFF
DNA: TGTGCCAGTAGAGGACAGGGAACTAATGAAAAACTGTTTTTT

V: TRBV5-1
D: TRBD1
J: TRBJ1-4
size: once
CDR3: CASSSTGGFNEKLFF
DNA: TGCGCCAGCAGCTCAACAGGGGGCTTTAATGAAAAACTGTTTTTT

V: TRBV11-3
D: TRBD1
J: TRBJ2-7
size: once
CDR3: CASSRDSYEQYF
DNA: TGTGCCAGCAGCCGGGACAGCTACGAGCAGTACTTC

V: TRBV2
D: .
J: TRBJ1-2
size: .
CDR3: CASYINGRRNYGYTF
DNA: TGTGCCAGCTATATTAATGGCAGGCGTAACTATGGCTACACCTTC

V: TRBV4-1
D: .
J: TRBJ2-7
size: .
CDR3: CASSHSQNYEQYF
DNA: TGCGCCAGCAGCCACTCACAAAACTACGAGCAGTACTTC

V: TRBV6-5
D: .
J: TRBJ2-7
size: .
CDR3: CASSIDSTYEQYF
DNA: TGTGCCAGCAGTATTGACAGTACCTACGAGCAGTACTTC

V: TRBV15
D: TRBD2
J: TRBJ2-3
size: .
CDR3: CATSRVFGGADTQYF
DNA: TGTGCCACCAGCAGAGTATTTGGGGGGGCAGATACGCAGTATTTT

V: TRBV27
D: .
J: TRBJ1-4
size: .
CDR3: CASSLFTSSGEKLFF
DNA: TGTGCCAGCAGTTTGTTTACAAGTTCGGGTGAAAAACTGTTTTTT

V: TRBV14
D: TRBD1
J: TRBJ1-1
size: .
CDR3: CASSQDRGWNTEAFF
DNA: TGTGCCAGCAGCCAGGACAGGGGCTGGAACACTGAAGCTTTCTTT

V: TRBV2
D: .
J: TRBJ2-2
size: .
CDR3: CASTVNTGELFF
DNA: TGTGCCAGCACGGTGAACACCGGGGAGCTGTTTTTT

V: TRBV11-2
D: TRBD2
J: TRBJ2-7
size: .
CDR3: CASRLASGRAPREQYF
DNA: TGTGCCAGCAGACTCGCTAGCGGGAGGGCCCCTAGAGAGCAGTACTTC

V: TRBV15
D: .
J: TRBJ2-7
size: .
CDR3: CATQASNSYEQYF
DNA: TGTGCCACCCAGGCGTCCAACTCCTACGAGCAGTACTTC

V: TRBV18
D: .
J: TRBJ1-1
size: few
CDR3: CASSGLGYDTEAFF
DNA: TGTGCCAGCTCAGGACTAGGGTATGACACTGAAGCTTTCTTT

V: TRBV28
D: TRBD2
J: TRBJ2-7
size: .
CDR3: CASSLLSGNYEQYF
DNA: TGTGCCAGCAGCCTTCTTAGCGGGAACTACGAGCAGTACTTC

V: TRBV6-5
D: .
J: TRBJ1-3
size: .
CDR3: CASRDSGNTIYF
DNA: TGTGCCAGCCGCGACTCTGGAAACACCATATATTTT

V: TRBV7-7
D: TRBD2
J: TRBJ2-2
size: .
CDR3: CASSLGLAGGSNTGELFF
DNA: TGTGCCAGCAGCCTCGGACTAGCGGGCGGGTCAAACACCGGGGAGCTGTTTTTT

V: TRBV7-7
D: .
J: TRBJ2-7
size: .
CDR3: CASSPDSRPYEQYF
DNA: TGTGCCAGCAGCCCAGACTCTAGACCCTACGAGCAGTACTTC

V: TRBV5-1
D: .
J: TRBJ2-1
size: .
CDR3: CASSLRTGFGEQFF
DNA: TGCGCCAGCAGCTTGCGAACAGGGTTTGGGGAGCAGTTCTTC

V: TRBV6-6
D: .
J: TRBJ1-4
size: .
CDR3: CASSYRGEADEKLFF
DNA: TGTGCCAGCAGTTACCGGGGGGAGGCGGATGAAAAACTGTTTTTT

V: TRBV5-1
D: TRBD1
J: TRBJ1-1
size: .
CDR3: CASSLETGEPEAFF
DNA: TGCGCCAGCAGCTTGGAGACAGGGGAACCAGAAGCTTTCTTT

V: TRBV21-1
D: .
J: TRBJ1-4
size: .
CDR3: CAKLSRDRGEGEKLFF
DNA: TGTGCCAAATTATCCCGGGACAGGGGTGAGGGTGAAAAACTGTTTTTT

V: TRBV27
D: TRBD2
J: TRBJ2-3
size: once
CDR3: CASSSEREKYTGTQYF
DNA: TGTGCCAGCAGTTCGGAGCGGGAGAAGTACACAGGAACGCAGTATTTT

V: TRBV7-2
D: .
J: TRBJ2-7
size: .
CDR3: CASSLRRRGYEQYF
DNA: TGTGCCAGCAGCTTACGTCGAAGGGGATACGAGCAGTACTTC

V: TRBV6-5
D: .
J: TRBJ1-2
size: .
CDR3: CASSLGHLNYGYTF
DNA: TGTGCCAGCAGTTTGGGACACCTTAACTATGGCTACACCTTC